These 23 T cell receptor beta chains came from one sample sequenced in a study of vaccination effects on CD4 cells after COVID-19. No antigens are known for them. Under the ViraFEST assay, PBMC were stimulated with viral peptide pools so that antigen-specific CD4+ T cells expanded. Sequencing was performed afterwards. Culturing for roughly 9 days preceded CD4+ T cell isolation. Of the BNT162b2 and mRNA-1273 vaccines, participants received two doses of one or the other. Profiling relied on immunoSEQ multiplex PCR, and the TCRdb table lists in-frame clones only, not all of them. The table lists 20,000 to 25,000 clones, approximately 69% of them singletons. The sample consisted of CD4+ T cells from PBMCs cultured with SARS-CoV-2 spike peptides, taken after COVID-19 vaccination. The receptors were gathered from a human donor who received a COVID-19 vaccine.

The V call is TRBV20-1, the J call TRBJ1-1; D is uncertain. Germline CDR1 DFQATT, CDR2 SNEGSKA (reference sequence). The V end was cut by 6 bases, the J end by 8 bases, with 13 bases between. There are 11 residues in the CDR3. The CDR3 here is CSAQPTDEAFF. CDR3 bases: TGCAGTGCACAACCGACGGACGAAGCTTTCTTT.

This clone was counted between two and nine times. This chain connects TRBV11-2 to TRBJ1-1; maybe TRBD1 (6 bases). Trimming cost V 4 bases and J 5 bases, with 11 bases left between them. This CDR3 is built from 13 residues. Germline CDR1 and CDR2: SGHAT and FQNNGV. This CDR3 is CASSSLQGTEAFF. In DNA, the CDR3 is TGTGCCAGCAGCTCCTTACAGGGAACTGAAGCTTTCTTT. Supplemented by reference TRBV11-2 and TRBJ1-1, the full variable domain reads EAGVAQSPRYKIIEKRQSVAFWCNPISGHATLYWYQQILGQGPKLLIQFQNNGVVDDSQLPKDRFSAERLKGVDSTLKIQPAKLEDSAVYLCASSSLQGTEAFFGQGTRLTVV.

V gene TRBV25-1 combines with J gene TRBJ2-7; D not certain. The CDR3 runs to 11 residues. The V gene's germline CDR1 is MGHDK and CDR2 SYGVNS. The CDR3 nucleotides read TGTGCTCCCCGAGCCTCCTACGAGCAGTACTTC. Protein product: CAPRASYEQYF.

The chain employs TRBV5-1 and TRBJ2-2, with D unresolved. The CDR3 extends over 11 amino acids. The germline CDR1 and CDR2 sequences are SGHRS and YFSETQ. With 3 bases removed from V and 7 bases from J, the gap between germline ends came to 4 bases. This CDR3 is CASSWGGELFF. The CDR3 nucleotides are TGCGCCAGCAGCTGGGGCGGGGAGCTGTTTTTT.

The V and J genes are TRBV5-1 and TRBJ1-2; 10 bases agree with TRBD1. The trim removed 0 bases at V and 7 bases at J, leaving 3 bases unmatched. CDR3 length equals 14 residues. CDR1 and CDR2 from the germline V gene are SGHRS and YFSETQ. The CDR3 spells CASSLETGGVGYTF. As DNA, the CDR3 is TGCGCCAGCAGCTTGGAGACAGGGGGCGTTGGCTACACCTTC.

A few counts support this clone. The chain joins TRBV7-9 to TRBJ1-4; D is possibly TRBD1 (5 bases). Trimming removed 6 bases from V and 8 bases from J, with 16 bases in between. The CDR3 is 14 residues long. The germline gives CDR1 SEHNR, CDR2 FQNEAQ (reference sequence). The CDR3 DNA sequence: TGTGCCAGCAGACAGGCAAAGGGCGGCGAAAAACTGTTTTTT. This gives the protein CASRQAKGGEKLFF.

The V call is TRBV11-2, the J call TRBJ1-4; 10 bases match TRBD1. This CDR3 has 17 amino acids. The V gene end was trimmed by 1 base and the J gene end by 10 bases; junction bases not matched to a gene: 12. Germline CDR1 and CDR2: SGHAT and FQNNGV. CDR3 in amino acids: CASSLALRDRGKGKLFF. The CDR3 bases are TGTGCCAGCAGCTTAGCCCTCCGGGACAGGGGAAAGGGAAAACTGTTTTTT.

The CDR3 coding sequence is TGTGCCAGCAGTGAAACTACGACGGGGGGGATCCTAGGGTCTGGAAACACCATATATTTT. Amino acid sequence: CASSETTTGGILGSGNTIYF. The V call is TRBV6-1, the J call TRBJ1-3, with a possible D match to TRBD1 (5 bases). This CDR3 spans 20 amino acids. Trimming removed 2 bases from V and 1 base from J, with 24 bases in between. The germline gives CDR1 MNHNS, CDR2 SASEGT.

V usage is TRBV11-2 and J usage is TRBJ1-3; D gene uncertain. Germline V gene lookup returns CDR1 SGHAT and CDR2 FQNNGV. The length of the CDR3 is 17 residues. V lost 0 bases and J 2 bases, leaving 14 bases between the germline ends. The CDR3 protein is CASSLEWQRTTGNTIYF. The CDR3 DNA reads TGTGCCAGCAGCTTAGAGTGGCAAAGAACCACTGGAAACACCATATATTTT.

The count of this clone is one. The rearrangement links TRBV5-4 to TRBJ1-4, with D tentatively TRBD1 (6 bases). V shed 4 bases and J shed 0 bases, with 13 bases lying between them. Germline-derived CDR1 and CDR2 are SGHNT and YYREEE (reference sequence). The CDR3 consists of 16 residues. DNA of the CDR3: TGTGCCAGCAGCCAGGGACAACCTGCAACTAATGAAAAACTGTTTTTT. This translates into CASSQGQPATNEKLFF.

The chain couples TRBV11-2 to TRBJ2-1; 10 nucleotides line up with TRBD2. The CDR3 totals 16 residues. After removal of 5 bases from V and 0 bases from J, the junction contained 4 bases not matched to a gene. CDR1 is SGHAT and CDR2 is FQNNGV in the germline V gene. The chain's CDR3 is CASSPIAGGSYNEQFF. The CDR3 region has the DNA TGTGCCAGCAGCCCGATAGCGGGGGGCTCCTACAATGAGCAGTTCTTC.

This chain joins TRBV6-5 and TRBJ2-7, with TRBD1 identical over 11 bases. The CDR3 spans 15 residues. Germline CDR1 and CDR2: MNHEY and SVGAGI. With 4 bases clipped from V and 4 bases from J, the junction kept 6 bases outside the gene matches. The CDR3 is CASSSPGQGVYEQYF. CDR3 sequence (DNA): TGTGCCAGCAGTTCTCCGGGACAGGGGGTATACGAGCAGTACTTC.

V and J are TRBV9 and TRBJ2-1; 9 nucleotides agree with TRBD2. Germline trimming cut 0 bases from V and 15 bases from J; bases unmatched to any gene: 13. Germline V CDR1 and CDR2: SGDLS, YYNGEE. This CDR3 is 15 amino acids long. The CDR3 nucleotides read TGTGCCAGCAGCGTAGGAGCGGTAGCGGGAGAGGGTGCGTTCTTC. It codes for CASSVGAVAGEGAFF.

The chain recombines TRBV2 with TRBJ1-6, with D unclear. Trimming pared 4 bases from V and 0 bases from J, leaving 7 bases between. Germline values: CDR1 SNHLY, CDR2 FYNNEI. The CDR3 extends over 15 amino acids. CDR3 sequence (DNA): TGTGCCAGCAGTGGCCAAAGCTCCTATAATTCACCCCTCCACTTT. This codes for CASSGQSSYNSPLHF. The variable domain in full, completed from reference TRBV2 and TRBJ1-6, reads EPEVTQTPSHQVTQMGQEVILRCVPISNHLYFYWYRQILGQKVEFLVSFYNNEISEKSEIFDDQFSVERPDGSNFTLKIRSTKLEDSAMYFCASSGQSSYNSPLHFGNGTRLTVT.

The chain has TRBV4-1 and TRBJ2-4; D remains unclear. The germline V gene encodes CDR1 MGHRA and CDR2 YSYEKL. CDR3 size: 17 residues. The ends were cut back, 0 bases at V and 3 bases at J, with 15 bases in the middle. The CDR3 DNA sequence: TGCGCCAGCAGCCAAGACGGCCGAAGGATAATCAAAAACATTCAGTACTTC. It specifies CASSQDGRRIIKNIQYF.

The genes are TRBV13 and TRBJ1-4; D is undetermined. CDR1 is PRHDT and CDR2 is FYEKMQ in the germline V gene (reference sequence). The length of the CDR3 is 15 residues. The ends were cut back, 2 bases at V and 5 bases at J, with 12 bases in the middle. In nucleotides, the CDR3 is TGTGCCAGCAGCTTACGGCGGCAGATGAATGAAAAACTGTTTTTT. It is translated as CASSLRRQMNEKLFF.

This clone was counted only a few times. The CDR3 sequence is CASSLGTGGTGELFF. The CDR3 DNA follows: TGCGCCAGCAGCTTGGGGACAGGGGGCACCGGGGAGCTGTTTTTT. The chain recombines TRBV5-1 with TRBJ2-2; 10 nucleotides agree with TRBD1. CDR3 size: 15 residues. Trimming removed 0 bases from V and 4 bases from J; junction bases left unmatched: 0. The germline V gene has CDR1 SGHRS and CDR2 YFSETQ.

The chain is built from TRBV24-1 and TRBJ1-2, with unresolved D. Germline CDR1 is KGHDR and CDR2 is SFDVKD. With 2 bases removed from V and 2 bases from J, the gap between germline ends came to 17 bases. The CDR3 sequence is 17 residues long. CDR3 amino acids: CATSDSKVRRRNYGYTF. The CDR3 nucleotides are TGTGCCACCAGTGATTCAAAAGTAAGACGACGGAACTATGGCTACACCTTC.

CDR3 in DNA: TGTGCCAGCAGCCAAGATGCGTTTAGGGGAAACTCTGGAAACACCATATATTTT. Its translation: CASSQDAFRGNSGNTIYF. The chain joins TRBV14 to TRBJ1-3; D perhaps matches TRBD1 (5 bases). There are 18 residues in the CDR3. V was trimmed by 0 bases and J by 0 bases, leaving 15 bases between them. CDR1 and CDR2 (germline): SGHDN, FVKESK.

This clone has only a few counts. The chain recombines TRBV5-1 with TRBJ1-2, with 7 nucleotides matching TRBD1. The CDR3 extends over 16 amino acids. With 7 bases clipped from V and 4 bases from J, the junction kept 16 bases outside the gene matches. Per germline, CDR1 SGHRS and CDR2 YFSETQ. CDR3 region: CASHPGQILSSYGYTF. The CDR3 coding sequence is TGCGCCAGCCATCCGGGACAGATTCTTTCAAGCTATGGCTACACCTTC.

In its sample, this clone was seen a few times. V gene TRBV3-1 (or the pseudogene TRBV3-2) combines with J gene TRBJ1-5; D is possibly TRBD1 (5 bases). The CDR3 extends over 14 amino acids. CDR1 and CDR2 (germline): LGHDT, YNNKEL (reference sequence). V lost 0 bases and J 5 bases, leaving 8 bases between the germline ends. The CDR3 DNA reads TGTGCCAGCAGCCAAGACAGGGCCCATCAGCCCCAGCATTTT. Protein product: CASSQDRAHQPQHF.

CDR3 coding DNA: TGTGCCAGCAGTGAATACGGGAGTGAGCAGTTCTTC. Its translation is CASSEYGSEQFF. The rearrangement joins TRBV6-1 to TRBJ2-1, with D possibly being TRBD2 (6 bases). The CDR3 is made up of 12 amino acids. Germline V gene sequence: CDR1 MNHNS, CDR2 SASEGT. Trimming removed 2 bases from V and 9 bases from J, with 8 bases in between.

In this sample, this clone turned up once. The chain uses TRBV5-1 and TRBJ2-2; D is unclear. The length of the CDR3 is 14 residues. The V gene's germline CDR1 is SGHRS and CDR2 YFSETQ. The V end was cut by 0 bases, the J end by 3 bases, with 6 bases between. DNA of the CDR3: TGCGCCAGCAGCTTGGGCTCTTACACCGGGGAGCTGTTTTTT. Residues: CASSLGSYTGELFF.